These T cell receptor beta chains were read from a single sample in a study of long-term antiretroviral therapy in people with HIV. Profiled with immunoSEQ multiplex PCR; TCRdb holds only in-frame clones, not every one. The sample contains around 13,000 clones, around 76% of which appear only once. Sequences were derived from unsorted PBMCs, sampled 3.1 years after starting antiretroviral therapy. These receptors all come from a man in his forties with HIV. Both conserved end residues are part of each CDR3. The order of the fields is D gene, V gene, clone size, J gene, CDR3 DNA, CDR3 protein. A D gene is named only where the DNA matches it firmly. Part of the rows lack a size; the others show once, few, many or a class for expanded clones.

d_gene: .; v_gene: TRBV19; abundance: .; j_gene: TRBJ2-7; CDR3nt: TGTGCCAGTAGTATGGGAGGCCAGTCCTACGAGCAGTACTTC; CDR3aa: CASSMGGQSYEQYF
d_gene: TRBD2; v_gene: TRBV7-9; abundance: .; j_gene: TRBJ2-7; CDR3nt: TGTGCCAGCAGCCGTCTAGCGGGGGGGCCCTACGAGCAGTACTTC; CDR3aa: CASSRLAGGPYEQYF
d_gene: .; v_gene: TRBV5-4; abundance: few; j_gene: TRBJ1-1; CDR3nt: TGTGCCAGCAGCTTTAGGGGGAACACTGAAGCTTTCTTT; CDR3aa: CASSFRGNTEAFF
d_gene: .; v_gene: TRBV2; abundance: .; j_gene: TRBJ2-2; CDR3nt: TGTGCCAGCAGTGAAACTGGCACCGGGGAGCTGTTTTTT; CDR3aa: CASSETGTGELFF
d_gene: .; v_gene: TRBV18; abundance: .; j_gene: TRBJ1-1; CDR3nt: TGTGCCAGCTCACCCACGATCAACACTGAAGCTTTCTTT; CDR3aa: CASSPTINTEAFF
d_gene: .; v_gene: TRBV6-6; abundance: .; j_gene: TRBJ2-1; CDR3nt: TGTGCCAGCGAGGACAGAGGCTACAATGAGCAGTTCTTC; CDR3aa: CASEDRGYNEQFF
d_gene: TRBD1; v_gene: TRBV10-3; abundance: .; j_gene: TRBJ2-7; CDR3nt: TGTGCCATCAGTGAGTTGGGGACAGAGCTCTACGAGCAGTACTTC; CDR3aa: CAISELGTELYEQYF
d_gene: .; v_gene: TRBV10-3; abundance: .; j_gene: TRBJ2-7; CDR3nt: TGTGCCATCAGTGAGTCTAAGGCGCAGGTAATAGCCTACGAGCAGTACTTC; CDR3aa: CAISESKAQVIAYEQYF
d_gene: .; v_gene: TRBV4-2; abundance: .; j_gene: TRBJ2-3; CDR3nt: TGTGCCAGCAGCCAAGTCGCTAGCCTATTAACAGATACGCAGTATTTT; CDR3aa: CASSQVASLLTDTQYF
d_gene: .; v_gene: TRBV10-1; abundance: .; j_gene: TRBJ1-1; CDR3nt: TGCGCCAGCAGTTACCGGGGGCGGTTGGGGAACACTGAAGCTTTCTTT; CDR3aa: CASSYRGRLGNTEAFF
d_gene: TRBD2; v_gene: TRBV4-1; abundance: .; j_gene: TRBJ2-3; CDR3nt: TGCGCCAGCAGCCAAGATCCAGCGGGGAGCACAGATACGCAGTATTTT; CDR3aa: CASSQDPAGSTDTQYF
d_gene: .; v_gene: TRBV2; abundance: .; j_gene: TRBJ2-3; CDR3nt: TGTGCCAGCAGTGAAAATACGCAGTATTTT; CDR3aa: CASSENTQYF
d_gene: TRBD2; v_gene: TRBV7-3; abundance: .; j_gene: TRBJ2-7; CDR3nt: TGTGCCAGCAGCCTAGGGGAGGGCTACGAGCAGTACTTC; CDR3aa: CASSLGEGYEQYF
d_gene: .; v_gene: TRBV18; abundance: .; j_gene: TRBJ2-7; CDR3nt: TGTGCCAGCTCACGGAGGGTTGACGACGAGCAGTACTTC; CDR3aa: CASSRRVDDEQYF
d_gene: TRBD2; v_gene: TRBV30; abundance: .; j_gene: TRBJ2-1; CDR3nt: TGTGCCTGGAGTCCCGGACTAGCCGGAGGGGATGAGCAGTTCTTC; CDR3aa: CAWSPGLAGGDEQFF
d_gene: .; v_gene: TRBV7-9; abundance: .; j_gene: TRBJ1-1; CDR3nt: TGTGCCAGCAGCTTAGGGGCGGGGAACACTGAAGCTTTCTTT; CDR3aa: CASSLGAGNTEAFF
d_gene: TRBD2; v_gene: TRBV27; abundance: .; j_gene: TRBJ2-7; CDR3nt: TGTGCCAGCAGTTTTAGAGGGACTAGCGGGCCTTACTACGAGCAGTACTTC; CDR3aa: CASSFRGTSGPYYEQYF
d_gene: .; v_gene: TRBV2; abundance: .; j_gene: TRBJ2-2; CDR3nt: TGTGCCAGCAGTGAAAGGCGGGACACCGGGGAGCTGTTTTTT; CDR3aa: CASSERRDTGELFF
d_gene: .; v_gene: TRBV12-5; abundance: .; j_gene: TRBJ2-4; CDR3nt: TGTGCTAGTGGTTTGGTAGGACTGGGTTCGGCCAAAAACATTCAGTACTTC; CDR3aa: CASGLVGLGSAKNIQYF
d_gene: TRBD1; v_gene: TRBV4-1; abundance: .; j_gene: TRBJ2-3; CDR3nt: TGCGCCAGCAGCCAGTTCCCAGGGGGCTTGAGAGATACGCAGTATTTT; CDR3aa: CASSQFPGGLRDTQYF